This TCR beta chain was captured by sequencing in a study of shared clonotypes between healthy human individuals. As regards this clone: Its antigen is unknown.

Study results and limitations: Among donors, the sharing of clonotypes was expected to be influenced by sequencing depth. Clonotype sharing across a handful of donors was observed for approximately 5% of naive CD4 clonotypes.

Produced via immunoSEQ multiplex PCR; TCRdb's table is partial and in-frame only. Of under 1,100,000 clones in the sample, 75% to 80% were seen once. This CDR3 has 15 residues. V shed 0 bases and J 12 bases; nucleotides not matched to a gene: 12. Germline V CDR1 and CDR2: MNHNS, SASEGT. The V gene is TRBV6-1, the J gene TRBJ2-7, with 9 bases that match TRBD2. Material for sequencing was memory CD4+ T cells from PBMCs. Subset in this sample: CD45RA-negative fraction. The receptor's source is a young man in good health. Some clones in this sample may be carry-over from other donors' samples. The chain's CDR3 is CASSEALRLAGKLYF. CDR3 sequence (DNA): TGTGCCAGCAGTGAAGCGCTTCGGCTAGCGGGAAAGCTGTACTTC.